The rows below give T cell receptor beta chains drawn from one sample of a study of T cells after yellow fever vaccination. TCRdb independently ran MiXCR on the 5' RACE reads; one entry per CDR3 protein. The top ten hold approximately 15% of the sample, which has 300,000 to 450,000 distinct CDR3 sequences, roughly 8.6% seen once. Source: PBMCs, taken around 45 days after the first yellow fever vaccination. The receptor set was obtained from a man between 18 and 35 years old who received the YFV17D yellow fever vaccine. CDR3s include the opening cysteine and the closing phenylalanine or tryptophan. A D gene is named only where the DNA matches it firmly. Clone size is stated in some rows and not others, as once, few, many or a class when expanded.

v_gene,abundance,d_gene,j_gene,CDR3aa,CDR3nt
TRBV6-1,few,TRBD1,TRBJ1-5,CASSTFRDRADSNQPQHF,TGTGCCAGCAGTACATTTCGGGACAGGGCGGATAGCAATCAGCCCCAGCATTTT
TRBV20-1,-,TRBD2,TRBJ2-3,CSAAPAGGGTQYF,TGCAGTGCCGCCCCAGCGGGGGGAGGTACGCAGTATTTT
TRBV28,-,-,TRBJ1-5,CASRGSVRVPQHF,TGTGCCAGCAGAGGGTCAGTAAGGGTGCCCCAGCATTTT
TRBV27,few,-,TRBJ2-7,CASKSRVGHEQYF,TGTGCCAGCAAGAGCAGGGTGGGCCACGAGCAGTACTTC
TRBV4-1,few,-,TRBJ2-3,CASSQVNSRNTQYF,TGCGCCAGCAGCCAAGTAAACAGTCGAAATACGCAGTATTTT
TRBV2,few,TRBD1,TRBJ2-7,CASRVSPIGTGPYEQYF,TGTGCCAGCAGAGTTTCCCCTATTGGGACAGGGCCCTACGAGCAGTACTTC
TRBV2,-,-,TRBJ1-1,CASQTRTVNTEAFF,TGTGCCAGCCAAACACGGACGGTGAACACTGAAGCTTTCTTT
TRBV3-1,-,-,TRBJ1-2,CASTPSGQEDYGYTF,TGTGCCAGCACCCCCTCAGGGCAGGAAGACTATGGCTACACCTTC
TRBV9,few,-,TRBJ1-1,CASSRGGLSNTEAFF,TGTGCCAGCAGCAGGGGGGGGCTATCTAACACTGAAGCTTTCTTT
TRBV5-1,few,TRBD1,TRBJ2-1,CASSRGQDNEQFF,TGCGCCAGCAGCCGGGGACAGGACAATGAGCAGTTCTTC
TRBV11-2,few,-,TRBJ2-5,CASSLGEGGGGTQYF,TGTGCCAGCAGCTTAGGAGAAGGGGGGGGTGGGACCCAGTACTTC
TRBV7-2,-,-,TRBJ2-1,CASSLITSGWDNEQFF,TGTGCCAGCAGCTTAATAACGTCAGGGTGGGACAATGAGCAGTTCTTC
TRBV15,few,TRBD1,TRBJ1-2,CATSRPGQPYGYTF,TGTGCCACCAGCAGGCCGGGACAGCCGTATGGCTACACCTTC
TRBV4-1,-,TRBD2,TRBJ2-2,CASSHRLAGGRSNTGELFF,TGCGCCAGCAGCCACAGACTAGCGGGGGGTCGCTCGAACACCGGGGAGCTGTTTTTT
TRBV29-1,few,TRBD2,TRBJ2-5,CSVEPGLAGEETQYF,TGCAGCGTTGAACCGGGACTAGCGGGGGAAGAGACCCAGTACTTC
TRBV5-1,few,-,TRBJ1-1,CASSTIATGAEAFF,TGCGCCAGCAGCACTATAGCGACCGGGGCTGAAGCTTTCTTT
TRBV7-2,-,TRBD2,TRBJ2-7,CASSLGLAGGAYEQYF,TGTGCCAGCAGCTTAGGACTAGCGGGGGGGGCCTACGAGCAGTACTTC
TRBV7-9,few,TRBD2,TRBJ2-1,CASSLAIGGSSYNEQFF,TGTGCCAGCAGCTTAGCGATCGGGGGGAGCTCCTACAATGAGCAGTTCTTC
TRBV7-2,-,TRBD2,TRBJ2-3,CASSLGLAGGIDTQYF,TGTGCCAGCAGCCTGGGACTAGCGGGGGGGATAGATACGCAGTATTTT
TRBV7-8,-,TRBD2,TRBJ2-3,CASTTYRAGGRGTQYF,TGTGCCAGCACCACTTACCGTGCGGGGGGCCGTGGTACGCAGTATTTT
TRBV28,many,-,TRBJ2-7,CASSLPRPYEQYF,TGTGCCAGCAGTTTACCCCGTCCCTACGAGCAGTACTTC
TRBV20-1,many,-,TRBJ2-5,CSAPRSPRETQYF,TGCAGCGCCCCCCGGAGCCCACGGGAGACCCAGTACTTC
TRBV6-2/TRBV6-3,-,-,TRBJ2-2,CASSYNPHTGELFF,TGTGCCAGCAGTTACAACCCTCACACCGGGGAGCTGTTTTTT
TRBV12-3/TRBV12-4,few,-,TRBJ2-7,CASSLAGARGEQYF,TGTGCCAGCAGTTTAGCGGGTGCCCGGGGCGAGCAGTACTTC
TRBV7-9,few,-,TRBJ1-2,CASSPPPPTGNYGYTF,TGTGCCAGCAGCCCCCCCCCGCCAACAGGGAACTATGGCTACACCTTC
TRBV20-1,few,TRBD2,TRBJ2-3,CSARETSGVVDTQYF,TGCAGTGCTAGAGAAACTAGCGGGGTCGTAGATACGCAGTATTTT
TRBV20-1,-,-,TRBJ2-1,CSASGTFSYNEQFF,TGCAGTGCTTCCGGGACCTTCTCCTACAATGAGCAGTTCTTC
TRBV12-3/TRBV12-4,many,-,TRBJ2-5,CASSLADEETQYF,TGTGCCAGCAGTTTAGCCGACGAAGAGACCCAGTACTTC
TRBV2,-,-,TRBJ1-6,CASRPGVGSPLHF,TGTGCCAGCAGACCCGGGGTTGGTTCACCCCTCCACTTT
TRBV20-1,few,-,TRBJ1-3,CSAIDSRNSGNTIYF,TGCAGTGCAATAGACAGCCGAAACTCTGGAAACACCATATATTTT
TRBV7-9,few,TRBD1,TRBJ2-2,CASSPQTGFDGELFF,TGTGCCAGCAGCCCACAGACAGGGTTCGACGGGGAGCTGTTTTTT
TRBV5-2,-,-,TRBJ1-2,CASNFSPTRNYGYTF,TGTGCCAGCAACTTTTCCCCTACACGCAACTATGGCTACACCTTC